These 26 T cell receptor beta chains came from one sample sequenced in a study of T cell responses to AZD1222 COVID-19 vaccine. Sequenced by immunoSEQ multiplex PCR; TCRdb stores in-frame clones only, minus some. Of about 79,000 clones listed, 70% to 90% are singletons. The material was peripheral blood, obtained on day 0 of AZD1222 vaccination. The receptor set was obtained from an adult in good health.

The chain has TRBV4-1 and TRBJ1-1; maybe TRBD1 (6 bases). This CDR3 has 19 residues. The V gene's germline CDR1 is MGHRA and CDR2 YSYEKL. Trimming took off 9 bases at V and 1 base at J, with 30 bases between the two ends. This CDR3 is CASMGSGSYFGGANTEAFF. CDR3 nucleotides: TGCGCCAGTATGGGGTCCGGGAGTTATTTTGGGGGGGCGAACACTGAAGCTTTCTTT.

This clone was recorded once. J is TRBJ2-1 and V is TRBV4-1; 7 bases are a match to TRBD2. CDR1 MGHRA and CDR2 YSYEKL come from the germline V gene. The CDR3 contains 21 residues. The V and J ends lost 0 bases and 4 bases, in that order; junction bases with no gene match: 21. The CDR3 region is CASSQDLRASGTRRGYNEQFF. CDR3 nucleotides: TGCGCCAGCAGCCAAGATCTTCGCGCTAGCGGCACTAGAAGGGGTTACAATGAGCAGTTCTTC.

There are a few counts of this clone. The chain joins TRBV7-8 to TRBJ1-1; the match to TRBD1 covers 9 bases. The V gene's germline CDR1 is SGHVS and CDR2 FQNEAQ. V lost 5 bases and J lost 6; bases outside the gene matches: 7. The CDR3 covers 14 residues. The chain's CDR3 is CASSQGQGGPEAFF. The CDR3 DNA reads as TGTGCCAGCAGCCAGGGACAGGGAGGGCCTGAAGCTTTCTTT. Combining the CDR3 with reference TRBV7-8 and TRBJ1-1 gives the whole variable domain GAGVSQSPRYKVAKRGQDVALRCDPISGHVSLFWYQQALGQGPEFLTYFQNEAQLDKSGLPSDRFFAERPEGSVSTLKIQRTQQEDSAVYLCASSQGQGGPEAFFGQGTRLTVV.

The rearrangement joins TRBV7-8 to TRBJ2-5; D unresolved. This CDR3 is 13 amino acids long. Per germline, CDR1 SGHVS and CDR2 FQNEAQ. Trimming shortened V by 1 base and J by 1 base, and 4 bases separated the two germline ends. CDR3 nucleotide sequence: TGTGCCAGCAGCTTAGGTACCCAAGAGACCCAGTACTTC. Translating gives CASSLGTQETQYF.

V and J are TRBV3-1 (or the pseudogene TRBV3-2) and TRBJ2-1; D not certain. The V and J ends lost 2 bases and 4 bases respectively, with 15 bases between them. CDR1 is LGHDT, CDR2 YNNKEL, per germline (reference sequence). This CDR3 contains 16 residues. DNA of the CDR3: TGTGCCAGCAGCCAATCTGAGGCTGCTTTTTACAATGAGCAGTTCTTC. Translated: CASSQSEAAFYNEQFF.

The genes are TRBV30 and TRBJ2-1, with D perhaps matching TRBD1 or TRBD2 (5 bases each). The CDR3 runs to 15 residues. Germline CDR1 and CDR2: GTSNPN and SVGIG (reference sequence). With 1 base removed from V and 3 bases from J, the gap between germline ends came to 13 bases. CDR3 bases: TGTGCCTGGAGTGGGGGACCTCAAGGCTACAATGAGCAGTTCTTC. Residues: CAWSGGPQGYNEQFF.

CDR3 nucleotide sequence: TGCAGCGTTCAGGGAGTCTCAGAGACCCAGTACTTC. As protein: CSVQGVSETQYF. The rearrangement uses TRBV29-1 and TRBJ2-5; D may correspond to TRBD1 or TRBD2 (5 bases each). The V gene lost 5 bases and the J gene lost 4 bases, with 11 bases spanning the gap. This CDR3 contains 12 residues. Germline V lookup: CDR1 SQVTM, CDR2 ANQGSEA.

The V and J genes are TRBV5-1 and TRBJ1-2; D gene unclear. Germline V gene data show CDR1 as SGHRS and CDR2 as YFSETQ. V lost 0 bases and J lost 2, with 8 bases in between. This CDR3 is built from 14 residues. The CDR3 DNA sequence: TGCGCCAGCAGCTTGGATCCGGTGAACTATGGCTACACCTTC. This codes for CASSLDPVNYGYTF.

For the CDR3, the DNA is TGTGCCAGCAGTGACCGGACAGGCAATCAGCCCCAGCATTTT. This codes for CASSDRTGNQPQHF. This chain links TRBV6-4 with TRBJ1-5, with D maybe TRBD1 (6 bases). The CDR3 sequence is 14 residues long. The V gene's germline CDR1 is MRHNA and CDR2 SNTAGT. Between the trimmed V and J ends, which lost 2 bases and 2 bases, there was a span of 7 bases.

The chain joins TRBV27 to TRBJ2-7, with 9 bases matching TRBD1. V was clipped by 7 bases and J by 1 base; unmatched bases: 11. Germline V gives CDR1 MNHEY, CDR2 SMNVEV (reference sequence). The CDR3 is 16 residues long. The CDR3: CASTPHPGQGSYEQYF. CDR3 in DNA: TGTGCCAGCACGCCTCACCCGGGACAGGGATCCTACGAGCAGTACTTC.

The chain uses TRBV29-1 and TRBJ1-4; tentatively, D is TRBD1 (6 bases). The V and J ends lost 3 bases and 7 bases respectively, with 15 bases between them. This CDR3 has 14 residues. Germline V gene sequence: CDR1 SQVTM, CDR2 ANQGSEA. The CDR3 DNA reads TGCAGCGTTGAGGAGGGGAGGGGGAGTGAAAAACTGTTTTTT. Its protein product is CSVEEGRGSEKLFF.

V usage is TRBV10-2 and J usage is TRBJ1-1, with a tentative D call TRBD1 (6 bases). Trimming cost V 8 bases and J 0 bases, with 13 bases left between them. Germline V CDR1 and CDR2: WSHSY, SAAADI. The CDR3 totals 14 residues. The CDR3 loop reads CASALQGMNTEAFF. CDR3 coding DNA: TGCGCCAGCGCCTTACAGGGCATGAACACTGAAGCTTTCTTT.

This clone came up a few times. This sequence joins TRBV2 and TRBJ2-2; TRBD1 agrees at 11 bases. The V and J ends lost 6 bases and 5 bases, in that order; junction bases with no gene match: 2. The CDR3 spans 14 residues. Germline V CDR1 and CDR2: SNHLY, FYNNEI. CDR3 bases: TGTGCCAGCAGAGGACAGGGGGCGACCGGGGAGCTGTTTTTT. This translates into CASRGQGATGELFF.

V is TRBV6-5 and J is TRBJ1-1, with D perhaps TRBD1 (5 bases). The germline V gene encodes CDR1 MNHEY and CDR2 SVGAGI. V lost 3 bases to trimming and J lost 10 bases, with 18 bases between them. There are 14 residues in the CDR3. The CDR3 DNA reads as TGTGCCAGCAGTTATACTGGGGACCGAGCGGGAGCTTTCTTT. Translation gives CASSYTGDRAGAFF.

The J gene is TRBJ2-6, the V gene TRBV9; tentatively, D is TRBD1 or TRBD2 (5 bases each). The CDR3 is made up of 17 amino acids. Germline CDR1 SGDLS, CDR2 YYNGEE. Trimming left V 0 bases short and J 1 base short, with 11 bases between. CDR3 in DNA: TGTGCCAGCAGCGTAGGTGGGAGACAGTCTGGGGCCAACGTCCTGACTTTC. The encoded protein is CASSVGGRQSGANVLTF. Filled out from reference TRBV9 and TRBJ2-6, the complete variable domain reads DSGVTQTPKHLITATGQRVTLRCSPRSGDLSVYWYQQSLDQGLQFLIQYYNGEERAKGNILERFSAQQFPDLHSELNLSSLELGDSALYFCASSVGGRQSGANVLTFGAGSRLTVL.

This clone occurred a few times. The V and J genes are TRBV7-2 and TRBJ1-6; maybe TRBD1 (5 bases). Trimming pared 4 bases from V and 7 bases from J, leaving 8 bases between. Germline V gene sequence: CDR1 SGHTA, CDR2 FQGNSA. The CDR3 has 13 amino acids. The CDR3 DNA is TGTGCCAGCAGCTCTCGGACAAATTCACCCCTCCACTTT. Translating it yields CASSSRTNSPLHF.

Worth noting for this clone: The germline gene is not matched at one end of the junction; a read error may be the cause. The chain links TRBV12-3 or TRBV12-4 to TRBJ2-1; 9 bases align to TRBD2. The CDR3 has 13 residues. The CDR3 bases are TGTGCCAGCAGACCCCACCGTGGCGGGAGGGCCGTCTTC. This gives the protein CASRPHRGGRAVF.

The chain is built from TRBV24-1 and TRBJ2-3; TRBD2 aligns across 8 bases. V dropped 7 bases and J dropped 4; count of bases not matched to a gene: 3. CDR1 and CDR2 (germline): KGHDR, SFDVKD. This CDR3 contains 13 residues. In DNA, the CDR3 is TGTGCCACCAGCCGAGCGGGAGCAGATACGCAGTATTTT. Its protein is CATSRAGADTQYF.

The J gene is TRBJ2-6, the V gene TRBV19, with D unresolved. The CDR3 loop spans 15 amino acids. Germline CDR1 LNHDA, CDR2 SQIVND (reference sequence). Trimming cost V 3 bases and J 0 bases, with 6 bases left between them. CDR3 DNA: TGTGCCAGTAGTATTATAAGCTCTGGGGCCAACGTCCTGACTTTC. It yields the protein CASSIISSGANVLTF.

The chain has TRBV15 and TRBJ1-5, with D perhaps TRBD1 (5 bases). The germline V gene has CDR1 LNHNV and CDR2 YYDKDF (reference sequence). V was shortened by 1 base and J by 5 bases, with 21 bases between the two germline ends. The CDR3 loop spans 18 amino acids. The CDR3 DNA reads TGTGCCACCAGCAGAGGCAGGCTCGGGGGGACCGGAGATCAGCCCCAGCATTTT. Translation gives CATSRGRLGGTGDQPQHF.

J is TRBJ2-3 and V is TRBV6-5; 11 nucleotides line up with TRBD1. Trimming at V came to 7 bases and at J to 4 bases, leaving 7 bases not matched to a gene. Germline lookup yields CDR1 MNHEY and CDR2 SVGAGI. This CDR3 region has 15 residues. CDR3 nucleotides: TGTGCCAGCAAAGGGACAGGGGGACCTCCAGATACGCAGTATTTT. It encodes CASKGTGGPPDTQYF.

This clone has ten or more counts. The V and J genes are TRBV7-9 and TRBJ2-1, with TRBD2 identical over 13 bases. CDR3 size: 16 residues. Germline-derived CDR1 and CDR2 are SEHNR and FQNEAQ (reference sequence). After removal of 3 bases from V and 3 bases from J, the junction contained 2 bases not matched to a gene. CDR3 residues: CASSLGLAGLYNEQFF. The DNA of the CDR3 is TGTGCCAGCAGCTTGGGACTAGCGGGGCTCTACAATGAGCAGTTCTTC.

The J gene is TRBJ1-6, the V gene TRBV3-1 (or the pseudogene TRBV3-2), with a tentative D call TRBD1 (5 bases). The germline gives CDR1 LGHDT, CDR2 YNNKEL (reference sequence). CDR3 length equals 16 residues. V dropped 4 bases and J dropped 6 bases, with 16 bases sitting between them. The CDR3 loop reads CASSRGSGAFNSPLHF. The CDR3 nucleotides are TGTGCCAGCAGCCGGGGGTCCGGGGCGTTTAATTCACCCCTCCACTTT.

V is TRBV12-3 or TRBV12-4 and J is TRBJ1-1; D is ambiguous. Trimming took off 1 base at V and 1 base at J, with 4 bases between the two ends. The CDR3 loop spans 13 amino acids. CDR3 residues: CASSLGRNTEAFF. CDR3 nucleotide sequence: TGTGCCAGCAGTTTAGGCAGGAACACTGAAGCTTTCTTT.

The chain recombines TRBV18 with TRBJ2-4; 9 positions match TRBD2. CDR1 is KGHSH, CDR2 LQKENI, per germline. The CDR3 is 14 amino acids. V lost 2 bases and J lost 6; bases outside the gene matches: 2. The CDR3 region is CASSPGGRGNIQYF. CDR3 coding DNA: TGTGCCAGCTCACCAGGCGGGAGGGGAAACATTCAGTACTTC.

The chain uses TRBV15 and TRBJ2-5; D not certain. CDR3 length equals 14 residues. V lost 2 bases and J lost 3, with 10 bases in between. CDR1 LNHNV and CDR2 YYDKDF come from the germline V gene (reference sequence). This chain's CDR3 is CATSRLLTEETQYF. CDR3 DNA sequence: TGTGCCACCAGCAGACTCCTGACGGAAGAGACCCAGTACTTC.